These 30 T cell receptor beta chains were sequenced from one sample in a study of blood T cells in healthy people across ages. With a J-beta primer mix and a sample-barcoded 5' primer, a second PCR ran about 7 to 11 cycles. TCRdb redid the calling of the 5' RACE reads with MiXCR, one entry per CDR3 protein. The table includes hundreds of thousands of distinct CDR3 sequences, about 34% detected once. Sample: blood. These receptors all stem from a man between 18 and 35 years old in good health.

The V gene is TRBV20-1, the J gene TRBJ2-7; 12 nucleotides agree with TRBD2. The germline V gene has CDR1 DFQATT and CDR2 SNEGSKA (reference sequence). V dropped 3 bases and J dropped 6; count of bases not matched to a gene: 9. The CDR3 runs to 15 residues. Written as DNA, the CDR3 is TGCAGTGCTAGGATGCCGACTAGCGGGGGAGTCGAGCAGTACTTC. Translated: CSARMPTSGGVEQYF.

About this clonotype itself: A much larger clone differs by one base, so this may be a read error. V is TRBV4-3 and J is TRBJ2-1; tentative D call: TRBD2 (7 bases). The V end was cut by 2 bases, the J end by 9 bases, with 17 bases between. Germline V lookup: CDR1 LGHNA, CDR2 YSLEER. The length of the CDR3 is 15 residues. CDR3 in amino acids: CASSQSYRERGEQFF. The DNA of the CDR3 is TGCGCCAGCAGCCAATCGTACAGGGAGCGGGGTGAGCAGTTCTTC.

This clonotype was recorded many times. The rearrangement joins TRBV28 to TRBJ2-3; either TRBD1 or TRBD2 may supply D (5 bases each). In germline, CDR1 is MDHEN, CDR2 SYDVKM. Deletions cut 3 bases from V and 0 bases from J, with 10 bases between. The CDR3 sequence is 15 residues long. CDR3 loop: CASSFPGPSTDTQYF. DNA for the CDR3: TGTGCCAGCAGTTTTCCGGGGCCCAGCACAGATACGCAGTATTTT.

Ten or more counts support this clonotype. J is TRBJ2-1 and V is TRBV12-3 or TRBV12-4; D may be TRBD2 (7 bases). Trimming took 5 bases from V and 8 from J, leaving 13 bases between them. There are 13 residues in the CDR3. This CDR3 is CASSATGRDEQFF. Here the CDR3 DNA reads TGTGCCAGCAGTGCCACAGGGAGGGATGAGCAGTTCTTC.

The chain joins TRBV6-2 or TRBV6-3 to TRBJ1-2; D gene unclear. Deletions cut 4 bases from V and 2 bases from J, with 11 bases between. This CDR3 comprises 14 residues. Germline CDR1 and CDR2: MNHEY and SVGEGT. The CDR3 nucleotides are TGTGCCAGCAGTTTGGACGCGGACAACTATGGCTACACCTTC. This sequence encodes CASSLDADNYGYTF.

To note about this clonotype: This clone may be a read error of a much larger clone one base away. The genes are TRBV20-1 and TRBJ2-1; TRBD1 agrees at 7 bases. V lost 0 bases and J lost 11; bases outside the gene matches: 7. The germline CDR1 and CDR2 sequences are DFQATT and SNEGSKA (reference sequence). The CDR3 is 13 residues long. The CDR3 DNA reads TGCAGTGCTAGAGAACGACAGGGACATAAGCAGTTCTTC. Its protein product is CSARERQGHKQFF.

The V and J genes are TRBV20-1 and TRBJ2-6, with D perhaps given as TRBD1 or TRBD2 (6 bases each). There are 18 residues in the CDR3. With 3 bases removed from V and 1 base from J, the gap between germline ends came to 19 bases. CDR1 is DFQATT and CDR2 is SNEGSKA in the germline V gene (reference sequence). This chain's CDR3 is CSARGGRGALSGANVLTF. The CDR3 nucleotides are TGCAGTGCTAGGGGTGGAAGGGGGGCGTTATCTGGGGCCAACGTCCTGACTTTC.

The genes are TRBV6-5 and TRBJ1-4; 7 bases fit TRBD1. The CDR3 is 15 residues long. Trimming took 5 bases from V and 4 from J; bases not matched to a gene: 7. Germline values: CDR1 MNHEY, CDR2 SVGAGI. The CDR3 spells CASSTETGINEKLFF. CDR3 DNA: TGTGCCAGCAGTACCGAGACAGGGATTAATGAAAAACTGTTTTTT.

This clonotype occurred many times. The chain recombines TRBV3-1 with TRBJ1-5; D gene ambiguous. Germline CDR1 reads LGHDT; CDR2 reads YNNKEL (reference sequence). V was shortened by 0 bases and J by 7 bases, with 10 bases between the two germline ends. This CDR3 is built from 14 residues. CDR3 loop: CASSQDTTQQPQHF. The CDR3, as DNA: TGTGCCAGCAGCCAAGATACGACCCAGCAGCCCCAGCATTTT.

J is TRBJ2-3 and V is TRBV7-6, with 10 positions matching TRBD1. V dropped 5 bases and J dropped 8; count of bases not matched to a gene: 13. This CDR3 has 16 amino acids. Per germline, CDR1 SGHVS and CDR2 FNYEAQ. CDR3 DNA: TGTGCCAGCAGCGCCGGGACAGGGGTTGGGAAGGGTACGCAGTATTTT. This codes for CASSAGTGVGKGTQYF.

This clonotype was seen at least ten times. V is TRBV5-1 and J is TRBJ2-3, with 8 bases matching TRBD1. J was trimmed by 0 bases and V by 0 bases; bases with no gene match: 0. The germline V gene encodes CDR1 SGHRS and CDR2 YFSETQ. This CDR3 comprises 15 residues. For the CDR3, the DNA is TGCGCCAGCAGCTTGGGACAGGGGAGCACAGATACGCAGTATTTT. Translated, it gives CASSLGQGSTDTQYF.

The genes are TRBV27 and TRBJ1-5; D might be TRBD1 (5 bases). Germline V gives CDR1 MNHEY, CDR2 SMNVEV (reference sequence). The CDR3 is 14 amino acids. V lost 3 bases and J 7 bases, leaving 13 bases between the germline ends. CDR3 loop: CASSFNRGDQPQHF. Here the CDR3 DNA reads TGTGCCAGCAGTTTCAATAGGGGTGACCAGCCCCAGCATTTT.

V and J are TRBV6-6 and TRBJ2-7; TRBD1 or TRBD2 may be the D gene (5 bases each). This CDR3 comprises 13 residues. V lost 7 bases to trimming and J lost 2 bases, with 12 bases between them. Germline CDR1 is MNHNY and CDR2 is SVGAGI (reference sequence). The CDR3 region has the DNA TGTGCCAGCACCAAGGGGAGTACCTACGAGCAGTACTTC. It is translated as CASTKGSTYEQYF.

The J gene is TRBJ1-4, the V gene TRBV4-3, with no clear D. The germline gives CDR1 LGHNA, CDR2 YSLEER. The CDR3 is 18 residues long. With 0 bases removed from V and 2 bases from J, the gap between germline ends came to 16 bases. Here the CDR3 DNA reads TGCGCCAGCAGCCAAGATGGGAGCGGATCCAGGACTAATGAAAAACTGTTTTTT. This codes for CASSQDGSGSRTNEKLFF.

Note on this clonotype: The junction shows a germline mismatch at one end, possibly a read error. This chain uses TRBV5-5 with TRBJ2-3; 9 nucleotides match TRBD2. Germline V CDR1 and CDR2: SGHKS, YYEKEE (reference sequence). The CDR3 is made up of 13 amino acids. CDR3: CATRLAVTDMQYF. CDR3 DNA sequence: TGTGCCACACGACTAGCGGTCACAGATATGCAGTATTTT. The variable domain in full, with the rest retrieved from reference TRBV5-5 and TRBJ2-3, is DAGVTQSPTHLIKTRGQQVTLRCSPISGHKSVSWYQQVLGQGPQFIFQYYEKEERGRGNFPDRFSARQFPNYSSELNVNALLLGDSALYLCATRLAVTDMQYFGPGTRLTVL.

This chain joins TRBV7-9 and TRBJ1-5; D call uncertain. Looked up from germline, CDR1 is SEHNR and CDR2 is FQNEAQ (reference sequence). The CDR3 length is 14 residues. Trimming took 1 base from V and 4 from J, leaving 8 bases between them. The CDR3 coding sequence is TGTGCCAGCAGCTTAGGGCACGGGAATCAGCCCCAGCATTTT. It encodes CASSLGHGNQPQHF.

On this clonotype: A much bigger clone sits one base away, suggesting this may be a read error. The V call is TRBV12-3 or TRBV12-4, the J call TRBJ2-1; D may be TRBD2 (5 bases). The length of the CDR3 is 16 residues. Trimming removed 0 bases at V and 13 bases at J, with 22 bases between. In DNA form, the CDR3 reads TGTGCCAGCAGTTTAGCCACCCGGGGTCCTAAAGAGACCCAGTTCTTC. This gives the protein CASSLATRGPKETQFF.

This clonotype showed up just a few times. The chain links TRBV5-1 to TRBJ2-7; 7 bases line up with TRBD1. Germline CDR1 reads SGHRS; CDR2 reads YFSETQ. The CDR3 extends over 14 amino acids. V was clipped by 4 bases and J by 3 bases; unmatched bases: 7. The CDR3 DNA reads TGCGCCAGCAGCGCCGACACAGGGGACTACGAGCAGTACTTC. Amino acid sequence: CASSADTGDYEQYF.

The J gene is TRBJ2-1, the V gene TRBV27, with 10 bases matching TRBD1. CDR1 is MNHEY and CDR2 is SMNVEV in the germline V gene (reference sequence). The CDR3 contains 15 residues. V lost 4 bases to trimming and J lost 7 bases; unmatched junction nucleotides: 7. CDR3 in amino acids: CASSYGQGVTNEQFF. CDR3 nucleotide sequence: TGTGCCAGCAGTTACGGACAGGGGGTTACAAATGAGCAGTTCTTC.

V is TRBV28 and J is TRBJ2-1; tentatively, D is TRBD2 (5 bases). The assigned J gene may be wrong: the sequence end matches TRBJ2-7 better. The CDR3 totals 15 residues. Germline-derived CDR1 and CDR2 are MDHEN and SYDVKM. The CDR3 DNA reads as TGTGCCAGCAGCTACAGCGCTAGCTCCTACAATGAGCAGTACTTC. This sequence encodes CASSYSASSYNEQYF.

Of note for this clonotype: The junction does not match germline at one end; this may be a read error. The chain joins TRBV7-7 to TRBJ2-1; 12 nucleotides agree with TRBD2. The germline CDR1 and CDR2 sequences are SSHAT and FNYEAQ (reference sequence). The CDR3 extends over 15 amino acids. The CDR3 coding sequence is TGTGCTAGCAGCTCCCTAGCGGGGGGGCACAATGAGCAGTTCTTC. As protein: CASSSLAGGHNEQFF.

Of note for this clonotype: This may come from a read error, since a much larger clone is one base off. The CDR3 is CASMRVRVTGDTQYF. The CDR3 bases are TGTGCCAGCATGAGGGTAAGGGTGACAGGAGATACGCAGTATTTT. The chain joins TRBV12-3 or TRBV12-4 to TRBJ2-3; tentatively, D is TRBD1 (6 bases). The CDR3 runs to 15 residues. V lost 7 bases, J lost 5 bases, and 19 bases lay in between.

The V gene is TRBV13, the J gene TRBJ1-1; no clear D gene. V lost 4 bases, J lost 5 bases, and 14 bases lay in between. The CDR3 runs to 14 residues. Germline CDR1 is PRHDT and CDR2 is FYEKMQ (reference sequence). The CDR3 here is CASSSPPAGTEAFF. The CDR3 DNA is TGTGCCAGCAGCTCACCACCGGCGGGTACTGAAGCTTTCTTT.

Of note for this clonotype: A much larger clone differs by one base, so this may be a read error. The genes are TRBV20-1 and TRBJ2-7; 10 bases map to TRBD1. The CDR3 is 19 amino acids. Germline trimming cut 3 bases from V and 7 bases from J; bases unmatched to any gene: 24. The germline CDR1 and CDR2 sequences are DFQATT and SNEGSKA (reference sequence). The CDR3 DNA sequence: TGCAGTGCTAGCGCACCCGGGACAGGGGCATCCCCGAGTCACGATGAGCAGTACTTC. Its protein is CSASAPGTGASPSHDEQYF.

The chain uses TRBV12-3 or TRBV12-4 and TRBJ2-2; perhaps D is TRBD1 or TRBD2 (6 bases each). The CDR3 length is 15 residues. Trimming took 7 bases from V and 4 from J, leaving 16 bases between them. The CDR3 DNA reads TGTGCCAGCACACCGAGCCGGGGGCCCACCGGGGAGCTGTTTTTT. Translating it yields CASTPSRGPTGELFF.

In nucleotides, the CDR3 is TGTGCCAGCAGCCAAGACCGGAATAATTCACCCCTCCACTTT. It encodes CASSQDRNNSPLHF. V usage is TRBV4-2 and J usage is TRBJ1-6; D gene ambiguous. Trimming stripped 0 bases from V and 5 bases from J, with 5 bases between. Germline CDR1 and CDR2: LGHNA and YNFKEQ. The CDR3 extends over 14 amino acids.

The chain combines TRBV5-1 with TRBJ2-5, with D maybe TRBD1 (5 bases). V lost 4 bases, J lost 12 bases, and 16 bases lay in between. There are 12 residues in the CDR3. Germline V gives CDR1 SGHRS, CDR2 YFSETQ. CDR3 in DNA: TGCGCCAGCAGCATAGATCAGGGTTGGGAGTACTTC. The encoded protein is CASSIDQGWEYF.

CDR3 in DNA: TGTGCCAGCAGCCCGGGGGTCTCTAACACCGGGGAGCTGTTTTTT. It specifies CASSPGVSNTGELFF. The J gene is TRBJ2-2, the V gene TRBV5-5; possibly TRBD2 for D (6 bases). Germline CDR1 reads SGHKS; CDR2 reads YYEKEE (reference sequence). V lost 4 bases to trimming and J lost 2 bases, with 12 bases between them. The CDR3 contains 15 residues.

The V and J genes are TRBV7-3 and TRBJ2-6; D is undetermined. The germline V gene has CDR1 SGHTA and CDR2 FQGTGA. V was clipped by 6 bases and J by 2 bases, with 5 bases between them. The length of the CDR3 is 13 residues. DNA for the CDR3: TGTGCCAGCAGGGGGACTGGGGCCAACGTCCTGACTTTC. It translates to CASRGTGANVLTF. Full variable domain (outside the CDR3, taken from reference TRBV7-3 and TRBJ2-6): GAGVSQTPSNKVTEKGKYVELRCDPISGHTALYWYRQSLGQGPEFLIYFQGTGAADDSGLPNDRFFAVRPEGSVSTLKIQRTERGDSAVYLCASRGTGANVLTFGAGSRLTVL.

V usage is TRBV4-2 and J usage is TRBJ2-4; D is possibly TRBD2 (6 bases). The end of the DNA fits TRBJ2-7 better, so the J call may be wrong. Per the germline V gene, CDR1 is LGHNA and CDR2 is YNFKEQ. The CDR3 loop spans 15 amino acids. The CDR3 bases are TGTGCCAGCAGCCAAGATTACCGGGGGACCTACGAGCAGTACTTC. Encoded protein: CASSQDYRGTYEQYF.